This T cell receptor beta chain stems from a study of CD8+ T cells in alopecia areata. The wider study: Treated patients swallowed 5 to 10 mg of oral tofacitinib twice daily. Once tofacitinib had been taken for 6 to 18 months, 6 months off drug followed.

After isolation, RNA underwent reverse transcription to generate cDNA as the sequencing template. Data came from immunoSEQ multiplex PCR; TCRdb stores just in-frame clones and leaves some out. The data show approximately 66,000 clones, with 50% to 75% seen just once and roughly 15% held by the top ten. CDR3 length equals 14 residues. J lost 8 bases, V lost 3 bases, and 8 bases had no gene match. The germline V gene has CDR1 LGHNA and CDR2 YSLEER. Both peripheral blood and punch biopsies of lesional scalp skin were obtained from patients who had alopecia areata. Specimen: CD8+ T cells sorted from blood, collected at week 0. This sequence was found in a human donor with alopecia areata. The rearrangement uses TRBV4-3 and TRBJ1-2, with 8 bases aligning to TRBD1. The CDR3 protein is CASSHGTGRQGYTF. Here the CDR3 DNA reads TGCGCCAGCAGCCACGGGACAGGTCGGCAGGGCTACACCTTC.